The clone carrying this T cell receptor (beta chain) has just one count. The antigen remains undetermined. PCR was performed using 60 Vbeta and 13 Jbeta primers. Generated by immunoSEQ multiplex PCR, the TCRdb table keeps only in-frame clones and is missing some. The data hold under 200,000 clones, with around 65% observed a single time. These data come from a study of cytomegalovirus exposure and HLA in healthy donors. General study results and limits: CMV serostatus was the sole immune exposure information available. Follow-up analysis found HLA locus-dependent TCR association rates, highest for DRB1 and lowest for HLA-C. Reports state that TCR beta sequences accurately predicted most subjects' HLA-A and HLA-B alleles.

V gave up 5 bases and J gave up 7 bases; unmatched junction bases: 9. This CDR3 contains 16 residues. Germline values: CDR1 MDHEN, CDR2 SYDVKM. Donors were ostensibly healthy at sampling, although undocumented immune exposures were probable. The chain recombines TRBV28 with TRBJ2-2; 11 nucleotides line up with TRBD2. Specimen: PBMCs. This sequence originates from a woman aged 35 to 49 in good health and CMV-seropositive. In nucleotides, the CDR3 is TGTGCCAGCAGTGCCTTAGCGGGGGGGCTATTCGGGGAGCTGTTTTTT. It translates to CASSALAGGLFGELFF.